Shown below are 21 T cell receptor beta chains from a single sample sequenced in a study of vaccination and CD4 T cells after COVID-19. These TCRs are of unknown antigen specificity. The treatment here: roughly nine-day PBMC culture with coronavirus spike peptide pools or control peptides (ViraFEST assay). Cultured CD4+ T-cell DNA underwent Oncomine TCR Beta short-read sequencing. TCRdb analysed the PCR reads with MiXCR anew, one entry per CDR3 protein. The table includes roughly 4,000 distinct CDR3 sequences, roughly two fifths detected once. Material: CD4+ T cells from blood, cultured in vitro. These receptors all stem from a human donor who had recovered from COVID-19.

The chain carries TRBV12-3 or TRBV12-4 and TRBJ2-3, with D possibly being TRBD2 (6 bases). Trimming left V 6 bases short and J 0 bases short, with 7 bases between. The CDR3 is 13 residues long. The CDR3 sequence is CASRGTSTDTQYF. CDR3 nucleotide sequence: TGTGCCAGCAGGGGGACTAGCACAGATACGCAGTATTTT.

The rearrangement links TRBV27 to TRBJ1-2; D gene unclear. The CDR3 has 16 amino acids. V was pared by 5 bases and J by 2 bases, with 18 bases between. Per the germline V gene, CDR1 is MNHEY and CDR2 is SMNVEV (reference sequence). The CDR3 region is CASSSRMGRTNYGYTF. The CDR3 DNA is TGTGCCAGCAGTAGCCGTATGGGCCGCACCAACTATGGCTACACCTTC.

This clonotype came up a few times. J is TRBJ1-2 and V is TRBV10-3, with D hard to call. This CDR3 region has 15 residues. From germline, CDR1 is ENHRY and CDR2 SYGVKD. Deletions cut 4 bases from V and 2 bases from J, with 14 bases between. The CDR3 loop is CAISGGATSNYGYTF. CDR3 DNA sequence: TGTGCCATCAGTGGAGGTGCCACATCGAACTATGGCTACACCTTC.

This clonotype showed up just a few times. This CDR3 reads CASSLTGMPNYGYTF. The DNA for the CDR3 is TGTGCCAGCAGTTTGACAGGCATGCCAAACTATGGCTACACCTTC. The chain joins TRBV6-5 to TRBJ1-2; a weak D match, TRBD1 (6 bases). The germline V gene has CDR1 MNHEY and CDR2 SVGAGI. This CDR3 spans 15 amino acids. Between the trimmed V and J ends, which lost 4 bases and 2 bases, there was a span of 14 bases.

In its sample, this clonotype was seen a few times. CDR3 coding DNA: TGCGCCAGCAGCCAAGAAGCGCTAGCGGCCTTGAACACCGGGGAGCTGTTTTTT. It codes for CASSQEALAALNTGELFF. The V call is TRBV4-3, the J call TRBJ2-2; TRBD2 aligns across 7 bases. CDR3 length equals 18 residues. Losses at the gene ends were 0 bases for V and 1 base for J; bases not matched to a gene: 8. The germline V gene has CDR1 LGHNA and CDR2 YSLEER.

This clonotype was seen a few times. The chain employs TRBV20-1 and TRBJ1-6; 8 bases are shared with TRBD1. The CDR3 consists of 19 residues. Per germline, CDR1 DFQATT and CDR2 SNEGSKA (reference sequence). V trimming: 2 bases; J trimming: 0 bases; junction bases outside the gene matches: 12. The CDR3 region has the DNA TGCAGTGCTAGAAGTTTGGAACAGGGGGGAAGCTCCTATAATTCACCCCTCCACTTT. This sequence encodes CSARSLEQGGSSYNSPLHF.

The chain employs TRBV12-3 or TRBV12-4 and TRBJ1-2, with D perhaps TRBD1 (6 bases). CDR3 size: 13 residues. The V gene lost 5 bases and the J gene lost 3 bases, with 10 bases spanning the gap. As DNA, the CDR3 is TGTGCCAGCAGTCGGGACAACGACTATGGCTACACCTTC. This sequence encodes CASSRDNDYGYTF.

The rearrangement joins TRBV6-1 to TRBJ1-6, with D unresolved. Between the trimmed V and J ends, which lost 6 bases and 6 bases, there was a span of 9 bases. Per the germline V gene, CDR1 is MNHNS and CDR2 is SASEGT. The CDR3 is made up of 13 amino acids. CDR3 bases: TGTGCCAGCAGAACACAGCTTAATTCACCCCTCCACTTT. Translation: CASRTQLNSPLHF.

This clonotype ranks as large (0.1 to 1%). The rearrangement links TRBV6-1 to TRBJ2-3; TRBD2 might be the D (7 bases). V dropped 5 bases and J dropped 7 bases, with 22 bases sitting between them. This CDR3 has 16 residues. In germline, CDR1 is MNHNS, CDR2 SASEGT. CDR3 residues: CASSLTRRGRGNTQYF. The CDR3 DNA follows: TGTGCCAGCAGTCTTACCAGGCGGGGGCGTGGGAATACGCAGTATTTT.

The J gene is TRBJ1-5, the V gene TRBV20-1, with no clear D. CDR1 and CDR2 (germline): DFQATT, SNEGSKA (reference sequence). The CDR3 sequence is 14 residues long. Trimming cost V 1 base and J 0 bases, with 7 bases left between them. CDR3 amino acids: CSARGGYSNQPQHF. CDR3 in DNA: TGCAGTGCTAGAGGAGGCTATAGCAATCAGCCCCAGCATTTT.

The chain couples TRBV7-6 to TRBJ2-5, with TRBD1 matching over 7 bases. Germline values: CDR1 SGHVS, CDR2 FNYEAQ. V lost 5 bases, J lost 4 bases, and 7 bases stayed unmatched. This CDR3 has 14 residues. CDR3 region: CASSPRGTVETQYF. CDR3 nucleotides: TGTGCCAGCAGCCCTAGGGGGACAGTAGAGACCCAGTACTTC.

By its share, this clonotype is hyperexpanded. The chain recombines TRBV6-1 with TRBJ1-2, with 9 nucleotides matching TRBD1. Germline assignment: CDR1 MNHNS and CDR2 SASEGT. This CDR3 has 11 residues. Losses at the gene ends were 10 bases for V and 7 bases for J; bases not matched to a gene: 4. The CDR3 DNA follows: TGTGCCACCGGGACAGGGCTTGGCTACACCTTC. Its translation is CATGTGLGYTF.

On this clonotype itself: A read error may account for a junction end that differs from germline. The CDR3 DNA reads as TGTGCCACCAGGGATTGGGGCACAGATACGCAGTATTTT. This sequence encodes CATRDWGTDTQYF. The V gene is TRBV24-1, the J gene TRBJ2-3, with D unclear. Germline V lookup: CDR1 KGHDR, CDR2 SFDVKD. The CDR3 extends over 13 amino acids.

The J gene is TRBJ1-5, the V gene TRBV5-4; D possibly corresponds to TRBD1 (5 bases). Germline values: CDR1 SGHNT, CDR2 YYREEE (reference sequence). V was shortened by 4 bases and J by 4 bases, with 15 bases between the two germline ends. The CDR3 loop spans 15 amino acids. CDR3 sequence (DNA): TGTGCCAGCAGCCTTGACATGGGGCGAAATCAGCCCCAGCATTTT. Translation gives CASSLDMGRNQPQHF.

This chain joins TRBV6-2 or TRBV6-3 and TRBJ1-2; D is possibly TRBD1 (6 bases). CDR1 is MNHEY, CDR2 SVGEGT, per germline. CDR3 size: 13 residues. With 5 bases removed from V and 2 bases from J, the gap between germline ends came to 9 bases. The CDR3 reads CASSRQANYGYTF. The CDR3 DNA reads TGTGCCAGCAGTCGACAGGCGAACTATGGCTACACCTTC.

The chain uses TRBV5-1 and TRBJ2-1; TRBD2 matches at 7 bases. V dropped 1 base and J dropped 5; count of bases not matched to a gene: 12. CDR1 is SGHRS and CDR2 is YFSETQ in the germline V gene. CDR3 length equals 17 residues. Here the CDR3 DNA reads TGCGCCAGCAGCTTGCACGGGGGGTCCCCTCGGGACAATGAGCAGTTCTTC. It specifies CASSLHGGSPRDNEQFF.

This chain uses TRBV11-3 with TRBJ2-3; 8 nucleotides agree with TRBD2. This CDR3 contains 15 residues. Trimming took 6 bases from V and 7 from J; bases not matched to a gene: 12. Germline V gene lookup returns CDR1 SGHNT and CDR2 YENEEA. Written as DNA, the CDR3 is TGTGCCAGCAGTTTGGGACTAGGTCCTGTGTATACGCAGTATTTT. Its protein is CASSLGLGPVYTQYF.

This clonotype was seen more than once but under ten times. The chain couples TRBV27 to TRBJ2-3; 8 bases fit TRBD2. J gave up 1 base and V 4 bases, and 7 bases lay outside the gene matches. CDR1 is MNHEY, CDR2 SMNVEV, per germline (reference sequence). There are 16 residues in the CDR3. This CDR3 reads CASSSQGLAGTDTQYF. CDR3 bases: TGTGCCAGCAGTTCACAAGGACTAGCAGGCACAGATACGCAGTATTTT.

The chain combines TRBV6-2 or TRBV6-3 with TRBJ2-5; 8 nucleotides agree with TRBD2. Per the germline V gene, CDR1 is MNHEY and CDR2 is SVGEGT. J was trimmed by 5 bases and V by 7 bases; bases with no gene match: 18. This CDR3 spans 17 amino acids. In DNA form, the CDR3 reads TGTGCCAGCACTGATGACAGTGCCGGGACTAGGGGGGAGACCCAGTACTTC. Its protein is CASTDDSAGTRGETQYF.

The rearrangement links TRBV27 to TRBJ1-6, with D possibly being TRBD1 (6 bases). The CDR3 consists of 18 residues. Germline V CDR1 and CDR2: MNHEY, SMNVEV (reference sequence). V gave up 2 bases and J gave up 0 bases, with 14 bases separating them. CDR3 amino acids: CASSLGGRGSSYNSPLHF. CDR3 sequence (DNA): TGTGCCAGCAGTTTAGGGGGGAGGGGGAGCTCCTATAATTCACCCCTCCACTTT.

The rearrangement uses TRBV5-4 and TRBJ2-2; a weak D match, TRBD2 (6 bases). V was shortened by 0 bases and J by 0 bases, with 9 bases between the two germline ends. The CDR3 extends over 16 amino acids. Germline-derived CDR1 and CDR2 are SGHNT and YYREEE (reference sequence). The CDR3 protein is CASSLEAGPNTGELFF. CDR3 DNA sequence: TGTGCCAGCAGCTTGGAGGCGGGGCCGAACACCGGGGAGCTGTTTTTT.